This record looks at one T cell receptor beta chain sequence and its context. What it binds is not known. There are 12 residues in the CDR3. CDR1 SEHNR and CDR2 FQNEAQ come from the germline V gene (reference sequence). V dropped 10 bases and J dropped 10; count of bases not matched to a gene: 9. 5'-RACE, quantitative and with molecular barcodes, yielded the TCR beta libraries. MiXCR was run by TCRdb on the 5' RACE reads, yielding one entry per CDR3 protein. Of approximately 150,000 distinct CDR3 sequences listed, roughly 44% were seen once; the top ten hold roughly 15%. This record comes from a study of CD8 T cells in ankylosing spondylitis. Study-wide results and caveats: Ankylosing spondylitis blood appeared to be characterized by a TCR beta motif of roughly eight highly homologous variants. Clones tied to disease were said to be significantly enriched in matched ankylosing spondylitis synovial fluid. There were earlier reports of some motif variants in reactive arthritis synovial fluid and blood.

The sample consisted of synovial fluid, either unsorted or a sorted T cell fraction (not recorded which). The clonotype was recovered from a male donor with ankylosing spondylitis. The chain joins TRBV7-9 to TRBJ2-1; 8 positions match TRBD2. In nucleotides, the CDR3 is TGTGCCACTCCGGGACTAGAAGGAGAGCAGTTCTTC. It specifies CATPGLEGEQFF. The complete variable domain, with remaining parts taken from reference TRBV7-9 and TRBJ2-1, reads DTGVSQNPRHKITKRGQNVTFRCDPISEHNRLYWYRQTLGQGPEFLTYFQNEAQLEKSRLLSDRFSAERPKGSFSTLEIQRTEQGDSAMYLCATPGLEGEQFFGPGTRLTVL.